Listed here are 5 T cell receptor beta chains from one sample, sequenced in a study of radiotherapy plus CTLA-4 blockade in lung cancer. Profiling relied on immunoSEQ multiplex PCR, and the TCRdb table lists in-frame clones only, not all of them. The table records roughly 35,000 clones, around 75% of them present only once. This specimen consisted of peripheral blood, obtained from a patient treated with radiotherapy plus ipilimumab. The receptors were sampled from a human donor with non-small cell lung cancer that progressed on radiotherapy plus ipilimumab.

In nucleotides, the CDR3 is TGTGCCAGCAGTTCGGGGTCGACAGGGAGAGTCGTAAATGAGCAGTTCTTC. Protein product: CASSSGSTGRVVNEQFF. The chain combines TRBV27 with TRBJ2-1; 7 bases line up with TRBD1. Germline V CDR1 and CDR2: MNHEY, SMNVEV (reference sequence). The V and J ends lost 4 bases and 7 bases, in that order; junction bases with no gene match: 16. The CDR3 extends over 17 amino acids.

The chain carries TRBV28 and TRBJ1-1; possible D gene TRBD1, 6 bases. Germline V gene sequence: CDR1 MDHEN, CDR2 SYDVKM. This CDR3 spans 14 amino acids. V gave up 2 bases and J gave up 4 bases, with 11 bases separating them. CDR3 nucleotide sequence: TGTGCCAGCAGTTTAGAGGGGGTTAGCACTGAAGCTTTCTTT. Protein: CASSLEGVSTEAFF.

The CDR3 loop reads CASSPEELAGNNEQFF. As DNA, the CDR3 is TGTGCCAGCAGCCCAGAGGAACTAGCGGGGAACAATGAGCAGTTCTTC. This rearrangement joins TRBV9 to TRBJ2-1; 10 bases fit TRBD2. J lost 5 bases, V lost 4 bases, and 9 bases had no gene match. The CDR3 contains 16 residues. CDR1 is SGDLS, CDR2 YYNGEE, per germline.

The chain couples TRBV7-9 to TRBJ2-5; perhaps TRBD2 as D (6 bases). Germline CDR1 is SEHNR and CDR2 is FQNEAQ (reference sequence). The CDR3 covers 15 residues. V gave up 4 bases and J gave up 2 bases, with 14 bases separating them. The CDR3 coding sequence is TGTGCCAGCAGCTCCTTGGCGGGGATTCAAGAGACCCAGTACTTC. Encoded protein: CASSSLAGIQETQYF.

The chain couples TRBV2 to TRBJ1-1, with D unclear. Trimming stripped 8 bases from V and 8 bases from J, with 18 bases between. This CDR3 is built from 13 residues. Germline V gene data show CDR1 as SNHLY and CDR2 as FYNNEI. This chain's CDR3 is CASFPADAVEAFF. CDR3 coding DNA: TGTGCCAGCTTCCCGGCGGATGCCGTCGAAGCTTTCTTT. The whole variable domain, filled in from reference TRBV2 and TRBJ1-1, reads EPEVTQTPSHQVTQMGQEVILRCVPISNHLYFYWYRQILGQKVEFLVSFYNNEISEKSEIFDDQFSVERPDGSNFTLKIRSTKLEDSAMYFCASFPADAVEAFFGQGTRLTVV.